These T cell receptor beta chains were read from a single sample in a study of blood T cell repertoires in COVID-19. This table comes from immunoSEQ multiplex PCR, and its TCRdb copy is limited to in-frame clones, with some not included. Of 140,000 to 150,000 clones in the sample, over 65% were seen once. The sequenced sample was PBMCs or T cells enriched from blood (not recorded which). The source is a woman between 50 and 59 years old who had recovered from COVID-19. CDR3s include the opening cysteine and the closing phenylalanine or tryptophan. The D gene is left open where the match is weak. For some rows the clone size is stated as once, few or many, or as a class when expanded; others skip it.

V,size,J,D,CDR3,DNA
TRBV6-5,NA,TRBJ2-6,TRBD2,CASRQREGILTF,TGTGCCAGCAGGCAGAGGGAGGGAATTCTGACTTTC
TRBV2,NA,TRBJ1-2,NA,CASKQGRGGYTF,TGTGCCAGCAAGCAGGGGAGAGGGGGCTACACCTTC
TRBV7-2,NA,TRBJ1-6,NA,CASSLGGNSPLHF,TGTGCCAGCAGCTTAGGCGGCAATTCACCCCTCCACTTT
TRBV27,NA,TRBJ1-2,NA,CASSTNGYYYGYTF,TGTGCCAGCAGTACTAATGGGTATTACTATGGCTACACCTTC
TRBV7-6,NA,TRBJ1-6,NA,CASSLWGGSNSPLHF,TGTGCCAGCAGCTTATGGGGCGGCTCAAATTCACCCCTCCACTTT
TRBV19,NA,TRBJ2-7,NA,CASSGTGGRSSYEQYF,TGTGCCAGTAGTGGGACTGGGGGACGGAGCTCCTACGAGCAGTACTTC
TRBV7-8,NA,TRBJ1-5,NA,CASSLEGQAGNQPQHF,TGTGCCAGCAGCTTAGAAGGCCAAGCGGGCAATCAGCCCCAGCATTTT
TRBV3-1/TRBV3-2,NA,TRBJ1-1,NA,CASSSQQDWTEAFF,TGTGCCAGCAGCTCCCAGCAGGACTGGACTGAAGCTTTCTTT
TRBV3-1/TRBV3-2,NA,TRBJ1-6,TRBD1,CASSQDPDRDGYNSPLHF,TGTGCCAGCAGCCAAGACCCGGACAGGGATGGTTATAATTCACCCCTCCACTTT
TRBV5-4,NA,TRBJ1-2,NA,CASFERQGGGGGYTF,TGTGCCAGCTTCGAACGCCAGGGCGGGGGTGGTGGCTACACCTTC
TRBV7-2,NA,TRBJ2-5,TRBD2,CASSVGRTRGGTQYF,TGTGCCAGCAGCGTCGGGAGGACAAGGGGTGGGACCCAGTACTTC
TRBV4-2,few,TRBJ2-2,NA,CASSPSGSNTGELFF,TGTGCCAGCAGCCCCAGCGGCTCGAACACCGGGGAGCTGTTTTTT
TRBV13,NA,TRBJ2-7,TRBD2,CASSPRTSGGAYEQYF,TGTGCCAGCAGCCCCCGGACTAGCGGGGGGGCCTACGAGCAGTACTTC
TRBV11-2,NA,TRBJ2-1,TRBD1,CASSPTSGQGFDEQFF,TGTGCCAGCAGCCCCACCTCGGGACAGGGGTTTGATGAGCAGTTCTTC
TRBV7-2,NA,TRBJ1-3,NA,CASSFRQAGNTIYF,TGTGCCAGCAGCTTTAGACAGGCTGGAAACACCATATATTTT
TRBV24-1,NA,TRBJ2-3,NA,CATSDSLRDGSLNTQYF,TGTGCCACCAGTGACTCGCTGAGGGACGGGAGCTTAAATACGCAGTATTTT
TRBV14,NA,TRBJ1-3,TRBD1,CASSQDQTGTGNTIYF,TGTGCCAGCAGCCAAGATCAGACAGGGACTGGAAACACCATATATTTT
TRBV7-9,NA,TRBJ1-5,NA,CASSERAGQPQHF,TGTGCCAGCAGCGAACGAGCAGGTCAGCCCCAGCATTTT
TRBV5-1,many,TRBJ2-2,NA,CASRRQMNTGELFF,TGCGCCAGCAGGCGGCAGATGAACACCGGGGAGCTGTTTTTT
TRBV18,NA,TRBJ1-6,NA,CASSPLGQSSPLHF,TGTGCCAGCTCACCACTGGGCCAGAGCTCACCCCTCCACTTT
TRBV4-1,NA,TRBJ1-1,NA,CASSQDDGAINTEAFF,TGCGCCAGCAGCCAAGATGATGGGGCCATTAACACTGAAGCTTTCTTT
TRBV9,NA,TRBJ2-1,NA,CASSVVQSDEQFF,TGTGCCAGCAGCGTAGTCCAGTCCGATGAGCAGTTCTTC
TRBV7-2,NA,TRBJ1-1,NA,CASSLLTGLSEAFF,TGTGCCAGCAGCTTATTAACGGGACTCTCTGAAGCTTTCTTT
TRBV11-2,many,TRBJ1-2,TRBD1,CASSLHWDRSPYGYTF,TGTGCCAGCAGCTTACATTGGGACAGGAGCCCCTATGGCTACACCTTC
TRBV6-5,NA,TRBJ2-1,NA,CASSFLQGHNEQFF,TGTGCCAGCAGCTTCCTTCAGGGGCACAATGAGCAGTTCTTC
TRBV5-6,NA,TRBJ1-5,TRBD1,CASSFQDRGGKPQHF,TGTGCCAGCAGCTTCCAGGACAGGGGGGGTAAGCCCCAGCATTTT
TRBV7-9,many,TRBJ2-2,NA,CASSAGALGTGELFF,TGTGCCAGCAGCGCAGGGGCGCTAGGTACCGGGGAGCTGTTTTTT
TRBV10-2,NA,TRBJ2-5,NA,CASAGTFQETQYF,TGCGCCAGCGCGGGGACCTTCCAAGAGACCCAGTACTTC
TRBV5-6,NA,TRBJ1-6,NA,CASSIQGRSPLHF,TGTGCCAGCAGCATCCAGGGTAGATCACCCCTCCACTTT
TRBV6-4,NA,TRBJ2-1,TRBD2,CASSALAGAIYNEQFF,TGTGCCAGCAGCGCTCTAGCGGGGGCTATTTACAATGAGCAGTTCTTC
TRBV4-1,few,TRBJ1-6,NA,CASSRQGYNSPLHF,TGCGCCAGCAGCCGCCAGGGTTATAATTCACCCCTCCACTTT
TRBV24-1,NA,TRBJ2-3,TRBD2,CATSDPRTSGYTQYF,TGTGCCACCAGTGACCCTCGGACTAGCGGCTATACGCAGTATTTT
TRBV28,once,TRBJ1-5,TRBD1,CASSLDRGPPGPQHF,TGTGCCAGCAGTTTGGACAGGGGTCCGCCGGGGCCCCAGCATTTT
TRBV11-2,NA,TRBJ1-2,NA,CASSLNRADYGYTF,TGTGCCAGCAGCTTGAACAGGGCGGACTATGGCTACACCTTC
TRBV28,NA,TRBJ1-1,NA,CASSSSTGESAEAFF,NA
TRBV2,NA,TRBJ2-1,NA,CATKRQESSYNEQFF,TGTGCCACCAAAAGACAGGAAAGCTCCTACAATGAGCAGTTCTTC
TRBV28,NA,TRBJ1-1,NA,CASSLISTEAFF,TGTGCCAGCAGTTTGATCAGCACTGAAGCTTTCTTT
TRBV4-2,NA,TRBJ1-6,NA,CASSQDRGPGRGALHF,TGTGCCAGCAGCCAAGACCGAGGACCGGGCCGGGGAGCCCTCCACTTT
TRBV10-2,NA,TRBJ2-1,NA,CASRGALYNEQFF,TGCGCCAGCAGGGGGGCTTTATACAATGAGCAGTTCTTC
TRBV5-1,NA,TRBJ1-1,NA,CASSLVGEETEAFF,TGCGCCAGCAGCTTGGTAGGGGAGGAGACTGAAGCTTTCTTT
TRBV6-4,once,TRBJ2-3,NA,CASSVALGTDTQYF,TGTGCCAGCAGTGTTGCGCTAGGCACAGATACGCAGTATTTT
TRBV6-5,NA,TRBJ1-4,TRBD1,CASSTYRGLNEKLFF,TGTGCCAGCAGTACTTACAGGGGATTAAATGAAAAACTGTTTTTT
TRBV28,NA,TRBJ1-1,TRBD1,CASSLGTGGTTEAFF,TGTGCCAGCAGTTTAGGTACAGGGGGCACCACTGAAGCTTTCTTT
TRBV5-1,NA,TRBJ1-1,NA,CASSRIGQQNTEAFF,TGCGCCAGCAGTCGAATTGGACAGCAGAACACTGAAGCTTTCTTT
TRBV5-1,NA,TRBJ1-2,NA,CASTYQTGPANYGYTF,TGCGCCAGCACCTACCAAACAGGGCCGGCTAACTATGGCTACACCTTC
TRBV18,NA,TRBJ1-1,TRBD1,CASSPTGGDTEAFF,TGTGCCAGCTCACCAACAGGGGGAGACACTGAAGCTTTCTTT
TRBV13,once,TRBJ2-3,NA,CASSIRGLDTQYF,TGTGCCAGCAGCATAAGGGGCTTGGATACGCAGTATTTT
TRBV7-9,NA,TRBJ1-2,NA,CASSSELRGGYTF,TGTGCCAGCAGCTCCGAACTTCGGGGTGGCTACACCTTC
TRBV15,NA,TRBJ1-2,TRBD1,CATSTGQGANYGYTF,TGTGCCACCAGCACCGGACAGGGGGCTAACTATGGCTACACCTTC
TRBV5-4,NA,TRBJ2-2,TRBD2,CASSHDLAGALVGTGELFF,TGTGCCAGCAGCCACGATCTAGCGGGGGCCTTGGTGGGGACCGGGGAGCTGTTTTTT
TRBV27,NA,TRBJ2-7,TRBD1,CASSPRGQYEQYF,TGTGCCAGCAGCCCTCGGGGACAGTACGAGCAGTACTTC
TRBV2,NA,TRBJ1-4,TRBD1,CASIPGGQGSEKLFF,TGTGCCAGCATTCCGGGGGGACAGGGGAGTGAAAAACTGTTTTTT
TRBV7-2,NA,TRBJ1-4,NA,CASSFDSTNEKLFF,TGTGCCAGCAGTTTTGACAGCACTAATGAAAAACTGTTTTTT